This T cell receptor (beta chain) appears in the sequencing data of a study of early T cells in non-severe SARS-CoV-2 infection. This clonotype was counted ten times or more. The antigen is undetermined. Whole-study findings and limits: The matching step, a VDJdb search, favored anti-spike CD8 responses and missed private and CD4 specificities.

Trimming shortened V by 1 base and J by 2 bases, and 5 bases separated the two germline ends. The CDR3 spans 14 residues. Germline lookup yields CDR1 MNHNS and CDR2 SASEGT. In the library, individual cDNA molecules carried attached unique molecular identifiers. TCRdb fed the 5' RACE reads into MiXCR, producing one record per CDR3 protein. This repertoire shows tens of thousands of distinct CDR3 sequences, 12% found once; its top ten account for around 5.8%. The receptor comes from an adult who was a healthcare worker with PCR-confirmed SARS-CoV-2 infection or an uninfected control (not recorded which). This sequence joins TRBV6-1 and TRBJ2-2; D remains unclear. Sequencing used whole blood. DNA for the CDR3: TGTGCCAGCAGTGAAGGTATTAACACCGGGGAGCTGTTTTTT. Translation gives CASSEGINTGELFF.